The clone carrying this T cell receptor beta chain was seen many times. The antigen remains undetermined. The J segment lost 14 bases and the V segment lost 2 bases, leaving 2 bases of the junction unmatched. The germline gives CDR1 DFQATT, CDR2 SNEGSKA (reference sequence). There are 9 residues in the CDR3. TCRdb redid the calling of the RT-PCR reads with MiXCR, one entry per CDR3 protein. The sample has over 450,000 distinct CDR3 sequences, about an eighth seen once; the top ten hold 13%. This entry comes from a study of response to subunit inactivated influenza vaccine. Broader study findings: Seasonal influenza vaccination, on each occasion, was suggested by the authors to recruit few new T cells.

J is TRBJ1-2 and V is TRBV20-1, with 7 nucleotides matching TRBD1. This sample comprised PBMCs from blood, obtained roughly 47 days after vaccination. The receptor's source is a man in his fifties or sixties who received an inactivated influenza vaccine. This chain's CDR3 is CSARTGQTF. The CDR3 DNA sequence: TGCAGTGCTAGAACGGGACAGACCTTC.